These 16 T cell receptor beta chains were sequenced from one sample in a study of blood T cell repertoires in COVID-19. Only in-frame clones appear in the TCRdb table, and some are missing; sequencing was by immunoSEQ multiplex PCR. Among 300,000 to 400,000 clones listed, under 95% were seen once. Specimen: peripheral blood. These receptors came from a woman younger than 30 who had recovered from COVID-19.

The chain carries TRBV5-1 and TRBJ2-5; 7 nucleotides align to TRBD1. This CDR3 contains 15 residues. Losses at the gene ends were 5 bases for V and 2 bases for J; bases not matched to a gene: 9. Per germline, CDR1 SGHRS and CDR2 YFSETQ. CDR3: CASSRDRATQETQYF. DNA for the CDR3: TGCGCCAGCAGTCGTGACAGGGCGACGCAAGAGACCCAGTACTTC.

This clone has a single count. The chain couples TRBV6-2 or TRBV6-3 to TRBJ2-7; D unclear. Germline CDR1 MNHEY, CDR2 SVGEGT. Deletions cut 4 bases from V and 2 bases from J, with 9 bases between. The CDR3 spans 13 residues. The CDR3 protein is CASSSARPYEQYV. The CDR3 region has the DNA TGTGCCAGCAGTTCCGCGCGGCCCTACGAGCAGTACGTC.

The rearrangement links TRBV10-2 to TRBJ1-2; possible D gene TRBD1, 5 bases. CDR1 is WSHSY and CDR2 is SAAADI in the germline V gene. This CDR3 has 16 residues. V lost 0 bases, J lost 0 bases, and 11 bases lay in between. Here the CDR3 DNA reads TGCGCCAGCAGTGAGTCGGGGCGGCTTGCTAACTATGGCTACACCTTC. Encoded protein: CASSESGRLANYGYTF.

This sequence joins TRBV5-8 and TRBJ2-2; possibly TRBD2 for D (6 bases). The CDR3 has 14 amino acids. The V and J ends lost 4 bases and 8 bases respectively, with 15 bases between them. The germline V gene encodes CDR1 SGHTS and CDR2 YDEGEE. CDR3 in DNA: TGTGCCAGCAGCCCGACTAGAGTTAGGGGGGAGCTGTTTTTT. Translation gives CASSPTRVRGELFF.

With respect to this clone: Distinct nucleotide sequences in the sample also encode this CDR3. The chain couples TRBV19 to TRBJ1-2; maybe TRBD1 (5 bases). With 5 bases removed from V and 2 bases from J, the gap between germline ends came to 9 bases. The CDR3 has 13 residues. CDR1 and CDR2 (germline): LNHDA, SQIVND (reference sequence). The CDR3 DNA is TGTGCCAGTAGTGTCCAGGGAAACTATGGCTACACCTTC. It translates to CASSVQGNYGYTF. Full variable domain (missing parts from reference TRBV19 and TRBJ1-2): DGGITQSPKYLFRKEGQNVTLSCEQNLNHDAMYWYRQDPGQGLRLIYYSQIVNDFQKGDIAEGYSVSREKKESFPLTVTSAQKNPTAFYLCASSVQGNYGYTFGSGTRLTVV.

The chain combines TRBV2 with TRBJ2-3, with D possibly TRBD1 on 5 matching bases. Trimming took 4 bases from V and 0 from J, leaving 8 bases between them. The CDR3 has 14 residues. The germline V gene encodes CDR1 SNHLY and CDR2 FYNNEI. This CDR3 reads CASSVQGSTDTQYF. The CDR3 nucleotides are TGTGCCAGCAGTGTTCAGGGTAGCACAGATACGCAGTATTTT.

The genes are TRBV30 and TRBJ2-3, with a tentative D call TRBD1 (6 bases). The CDR3 covers 14 residues. Germline CDR1 reads GTSNPN; CDR2 reads SVGIG (reference sequence). The ends were cut back, 2 bases at V and 1 base at J, with 10 bases in the middle. The CDR3 region is CAWSPGQRTDTQYF. CDR3 in DNA: TGTGCCTGGAGTCCGGGACAACGCACAGATACGCAGTATTTT.

This clone was counted a single time. The V gene is TRBV7-2, the J gene TRBJ1-2; no reliable D call. Germline V CDR1 and CDR2: SGHTA, FQGNSA. CDR3 length: 11 amino acids. With 3 bases removed from V and 8 bases from J, the gap between germline ends came to 7 bases. The CDR3 here is CASSFRRGYTF. Here the CDR3 DNA reads TGTGCCAGCAGCTTTCGCAGGGGCTACACCTTC.

V and J are TRBV29-1 and TRBJ1-1; D perhaps matches TRBD1 (5 bases). Looked up from germline, CDR1 is SQVTM and CDR2 is ANQGSEA. V gave up 5 bases and J gave up 3 bases, with 10 bases separating them. The CDR3 contains 12 residues. CDR3 loop: CSVFVGHTEAFF. The CDR3 bases are TGCAGCGTTTTTGTGGGGCACACTGAAGCTTTCTTT.

V and J are TRBV6-1 and TRBJ2-1, with 8 bases that match TRBD2. The CDR3 loop spans 17 amino acids. V dropped 4 bases and J dropped 7; count of bases not matched to a gene: 15. Germline V gene lookup returns CDR1 MNHNS and CDR2 SASEGT. CDR3 DNA sequence: TGTGCCAGCAGTGTACCTGCGACTAGCGAGAGAGTAAATGAGCAGTTCTTC. Amino acids: CASSVPATSERVNEQFF.

The V and J genes are TRBV9 and TRBJ2-3; 14 bases align to TRBD2. With 0 bases clipped from V and 4 bases from J, the junction kept 7 bases outside the gene matches. CDR1 and CDR2 (germline): SGDLS, YYNGEE. The CDR3 length is 18 residues. CDR3 amino acids: CASSVGLAGGPWADTQYF. The CDR3 region has the DNA TGTGCCAGCAGCGTAGGACTAGCGGGAGGGCCTTGGGCAGATACGCAGTATTTT.

The V gene is TRBV7-2, the J gene TRBJ2-5, with D tentatively TRBD2 (5 bases). The CDR3 spans 15 residues. Germline V lookup: CDR1 SGHTA, CDR2 FQGNSA. Trimming left V 2 bases short and J 5 bases short, with 15 bases between. The CDR3 loop is CASSLMSSAAETQYF. CDR3 nucleotides: TGTGCCAGCAGCTTAATGAGTAGCGCGGCGGAGACCCAGTACTTC.

The chain is built from TRBV25-1 and TRBJ1-1; 9 nucleotides line up with TRBD1. In germline, CDR1 is MGHDK, CDR2 SYGVNS. CDR3 length equals 14 residues. Losses at the gene ends were 6 bases for V and 1 base for J; bases not matched to a gene: 3. The CDR3 bases are TGTGCCAGCAGCCCGGGACAGGGGAACACTGAAGCTTTCTTT. The encoded protein is CASSPGQGNTEAFF.

This clone was counted once. V is TRBV9 and J is TRBJ2-5, with D possibly matching TRBD1 (6 bases). CDR3 length: 13 amino acids. The V end lost 0 bases, the J end lost 4 bases, and 7 bases lay between the germline ends. Germline CDR1 is SGDLS and CDR2 is YYNGEE. CDR3 in amino acids: CASSVGQAETQYF. The CDR3 DNA is TGTGCCAGCAGCGTAGGACAGGCAGAGACCCAGTACTTC.

V gene TRBV24-1 combines with J gene TRBJ2-7; 14 bases agree with TRBD2. This CDR3 contains 14 residues. From germline, CDR1 is KGHDR and CDR2 SFDVKD. V shed 12 bases and J 7 bases; nucleotides not matched to a gene: 10. The CDR3: CALQRLAGGGEQYV. For the CDR3, the DNA is TGTGCCTTACAAAGACTAGCGGGAGGGGGGGAGCAGTACGTC.

The CDR3 sequence is CASTHSDYRGEQFF. CDR3 nucleotides: TGTGCCAGCACCCATAGTGACTATCGCGGTGAGCAGTTCTTC. The chain couples TRBV6-6 to TRBJ2-1; a weak D match, TRBD2 (5 bases). V dropped 7 bases and J dropped 9 bases, with 19 bases sitting between them. The CDR3 loop spans 14 amino acids. Germline CDR1 is MNHNY and CDR2 is SVGAGI (reference sequence).